These 19 T cell receptor beta chains share one sample of origin, sequenced in a study of T cell responses to AZD1222 COVID-19 vaccine. Sequenced by immunoSEQ multiplex PCR; TCRdb stores in-frame clones only, minus some. The repertoire holds 110,000 to 150,000 clones, with over 85% as singletons. Sequences were derived from peripheral blood, sampled on day 0 of AZD1222 vaccination. Receptor source: an adult in good health.

The chain employs TRBV28 and TRBJ2-1; D call uncertain. Deletions cut 8 bases from V and 3 bases from J, with 11 bases between. The CDR3 totals 13 residues. CDR1 and CDR2 from the germline V gene are MDHEN and SYDVKM. The CDR3 sequence: CASRSNNYNEQFF. The CDR3, as DNA: TGTGCCAGCCGTAGCAATAACTACAATGAGCAGTTCTTC.

The V and J genes are TRBV11-2 and TRBJ2-3; 9 bases map to TRBD1. CDR3 length: 14 residues. Germline trimming cut 5 bases from V and 4 bases from J; bases unmatched to any gene: 4. Germline lookup yields CDR1 SGHAT and CDR2 FQNNGV. Here the CDR3 reads CASSRDRVADTQYF. CDR3 coding DNA: TGTGCCAGCAGCCGGGACAGGGTCGCAGATACGCAGTATTTT.

This rearrangement joins TRBV5-4 to TRBJ1-1, with D possibly matching TRBD1 (5 bases). The length of the CDR3 is 15 residues. Looked up from germline, CDR1 is SGHNT and CDR2 is YYREEE (reference sequence). Deletions cut 0 bases from V and 0 bases from J, with 9 bases between. Written as DNA, the CDR3 is TGTGCCAGCAGCTTGGCAGGGCCCATGAACACTGAAGCTTTCTTT. Its protein is CASSLAGPMNTEAFF.

Here the CDR3 DNA reads TGTGCCAGCGGATCAGGGCTAGGGGTAATCACTGAAGCTTTCTTT. It codes for CASGSGLGVITEAFF. V gene TRBV6-5 combines with J gene TRBJ1-1, with D tentatively TRBD1 (5 bases). Germline V gene lookup returns CDR1 MNHEY and CDR2 SVGAGI. The CDR3 sequence is 15 residues long. Deletions cut 8 bases from V and 4 bases from J, with 20 bases between.

A single count supports this clone. The V and J genes are TRBV5-1 and TRBJ1-6; 7 bases are a match to TRBD1. The V gene end was trimmed by 0 bases and the J gene end by 2 bases; junction bases not matched to a gene: 8. This CDR3 has 18 amino acids. In germline, CDR1 is SGHRS, CDR2 YFSETQ. CDR3 bases: TGCGCCAGCAGCTTGGAAGGGGGCCTACCCCCCTATAATTCACCCCTCCACTTT. Its translation: CASSLEGGLPPYNSPLHF.

The V call is TRBV2, the J call TRBJ2-7; D gene ambiguous. The length of the CDR3 is 12 residues. Per germline, CDR1 SNHLY and CDR2 FYNNEI. Trimming removed 7 bases from V and 0 bases from J, with 7 bases in between. CDR3 sequence reads: CASTGTSYEQYF. DNA of the CDR3: TGTGCCAGCACCGGCACCTCCTACGAGCAGTACTTC.

V is TRBV11-2 and J is TRBJ1-1; D remains ambiguous. Germline CDR1 is SGHAT and CDR2 is FQNNGV. The V gene lost 1 base and the J gene lost 5 bases, with 8 bases spanning the gap. The CDR3 contains 13 residues. CDR3 bases: TGTGCCAGCAGCTTAGTGGCGGGGACTGAAGCTTTCTTT. Its protein product is CASSLVAGTEAFF.

V gene TRBV4-1 combines with J gene TRBJ2-5; 10 bases are a match to TRBD2. The CDR3 has 15 residues. J gave up 2 bases and V 4 bases, and 4 bases lay outside the gene matches. Germline-derived CDR1 and CDR2 are MGHRA and YSYEKL. The CDR3 region is CASSPVGLAQETQYF. The CDR3 DNA reads as TGCGCCAGCAGCCCCGTGGGACTAGCGCAAGAGACCCAGTACTTC.

This clone was seen a single time. In DNA, the CDR3 is TGCGCCAGCAGAGAAGGTATGTCTCAGCCCCAGCATTTT. Protein product: CASREGMSQPQHF. The chain employs TRBV5-1 and TRBJ1-5; no firm D call. V was clipped by 5 bases and J by 6 bases, with 12 bases between them. The CDR3 has 13 residues. The germline gives CDR1 SGHRS, CDR2 YFSETQ.

V gene TRBV6-5 combines with J gene TRBJ1-6; TRBD1 agrees at 10 bases. Germline CDR1 is MNHEY and CDR2 is SVGAGI. This CDR3 is built from 15 residues. Losses at the gene ends were 1 base for V and 6 bases for J; bases not matched to a gene: 0. The CDR3 nucleotides are TGTGCCAGCAGTTACTGGGACAGGGGTAATTCACCCCTCCACTTT. This sequence encodes CASSYWDRGNSPLHF.

The chain combines TRBV30 with TRBJ1-2; D is unresolved. The CDR3 totals 12 residues. V was pared by 4 bases and J by 2 bases, with 8 bases between. Germline V gene sequence: CDR1 GTSNPN, CDR2 SVGIG (reference sequence). CDR3 region: CAWKVGNYGYTF. The CDR3 DNA follows: TGTGCCTGGAAAGTAGGGAACTATGGCTACACCTTC.

The chain links TRBV6-2 or TRBV6-3 to TRBJ2-7; D call uncertain. CDR3 length: 15 residues. From germline, CDR1 is MNHEY and CDR2 SVGEGT. The V end was cut by 4 bases, the J end by 0 bases, with 13 bases between. The CDR3 DNA reads as TGTGCCAGCAGTTGGCCGGGCTCAAGCTCCTACGAGCAGTACTTC. It codes for CASSWPGSSSYEQYF.

This clone was found a few times. The CDR3 is CASSSTWDVGSPLHF. The CDR3 coding sequence is TGTGCCAGCAGCTCGACGTGGGACGTCGGTTCACCCCTCCACTTT. The chain is built from TRBV11-2 and TRBJ1-6; possibly TRBD1 for D (5 bases). Looked up from germline, CDR1 is SGHAT and CDR2 is FQNNGV. Trimming removed 4 bases from V and 9 bases from J, with 16 bases in between. The CDR3 length is 15 residues. Full variable domain (missing parts from reference TRBV11-2 and TRBJ1-6): EAGVAQSPRYKIIEKRQSVAFWCNPISGHATLYWYQQILGQGPKLLIQFQNNGVVDDSQLPKDRFSAERLKGVDSTLKIQPAKLEDSAVYLCASSSTWDVGSPLHFGNGTRLTVT.

This clone was recorded only once. This chain joins TRBV14 and TRBJ2-2, with D uncertain. Trimming shortened V by 4 bases and J by 4 bases, and 19 bases separated the two germline ends. Germline CDR1 reads SGHDN; CDR2 reads FVKESK. The CDR3 is 17 residues long. As DNA, the CDR3 is TGTGCCAGCAGCCCCCTGATGGGCAAGGGTCCCACCGGGGAGCTGTTTTTT. This gives the protein CASSPLMGKGPTGELFF.

The chain has TRBV20-1 and TRBJ2-7, with D hard to call. The CDR3 consists of 11 residues. With 2 bases removed from V and 6 bases from J, the gap between germline ends came to 8 bases. Germline values: CDR1 DFQATT, CDR2 SNEGSKA (reference sequence). The DNA of the CDR3 is TGCAGTGCTAGAAACGCGGCCGAGCAGTACTTC. Amino acid sequence: CSARNAAEQYF.

This chain connects TRBV18 to TRBJ2-1; 9 bases map to TRBD1. Germline trimming cut 6 bases from V and 0 bases from J; bases unmatched to any gene: 9. Germline loops: CDR1 KGHSH, CDR2 LQKENI. The CDR3 runs to 17 residues. The CDR3: CASSQYSTGGSYNEQFF. The CDR3 bases are TGTGCCAGCTCCCAATACTCGACAGGGGGCTCCTACAATGAGCAGTTCTTC.

In DNA form, the CDR3 reads TGTGCCAGCAGTTACGGGGGCGAGAACACTGAAGCTTTCTTT. The encoded protein is CASSYGGENTEAFF. This chain joins TRBV6-2 or TRBV6-3 and TRBJ1-1; weak D call: TRBD1 (6 bases). V was clipped by 2 bases and J by 1 base, with 8 bases between them. The germline V gene has CDR1 MNHEY and CDR2 SVGEGT. The CDR3 consists of 14 residues.

The genes are TRBV29-1 and TRBJ2-7, with D tentatively TRBD1 (6 bases). CDR1 is SQVTM and CDR2 is ANQGSEA in the germline V gene. Trimming took 3 bases from V and 1 from J, leaving 10 bases between them. The CDR3 length is 13 residues. CDR3 amino acids: CSVDGDNSYEQYF. Here the CDR3 DNA reads TGCAGCGTTGACGGGGACAATTCCTACGAGCAGTACTTC.

The V and J genes are TRBV4-1 and TRBJ1-2; 8 nucleotides agree with TRBD1. V gave up 0 bases and J gave up 3 bases; unmatched junction bases: 6. The CDR3 is 16 amino acids. Germline V gives CDR1 MGHRA, CDR2 YSYEKL. For the CDR3, the DNA is TGCGCCAGCAGCCAAGATGCCCAGGGGGCGCACTATGGCTACACCTTC. Translating gives CASSQDAQGAHYGYTF.